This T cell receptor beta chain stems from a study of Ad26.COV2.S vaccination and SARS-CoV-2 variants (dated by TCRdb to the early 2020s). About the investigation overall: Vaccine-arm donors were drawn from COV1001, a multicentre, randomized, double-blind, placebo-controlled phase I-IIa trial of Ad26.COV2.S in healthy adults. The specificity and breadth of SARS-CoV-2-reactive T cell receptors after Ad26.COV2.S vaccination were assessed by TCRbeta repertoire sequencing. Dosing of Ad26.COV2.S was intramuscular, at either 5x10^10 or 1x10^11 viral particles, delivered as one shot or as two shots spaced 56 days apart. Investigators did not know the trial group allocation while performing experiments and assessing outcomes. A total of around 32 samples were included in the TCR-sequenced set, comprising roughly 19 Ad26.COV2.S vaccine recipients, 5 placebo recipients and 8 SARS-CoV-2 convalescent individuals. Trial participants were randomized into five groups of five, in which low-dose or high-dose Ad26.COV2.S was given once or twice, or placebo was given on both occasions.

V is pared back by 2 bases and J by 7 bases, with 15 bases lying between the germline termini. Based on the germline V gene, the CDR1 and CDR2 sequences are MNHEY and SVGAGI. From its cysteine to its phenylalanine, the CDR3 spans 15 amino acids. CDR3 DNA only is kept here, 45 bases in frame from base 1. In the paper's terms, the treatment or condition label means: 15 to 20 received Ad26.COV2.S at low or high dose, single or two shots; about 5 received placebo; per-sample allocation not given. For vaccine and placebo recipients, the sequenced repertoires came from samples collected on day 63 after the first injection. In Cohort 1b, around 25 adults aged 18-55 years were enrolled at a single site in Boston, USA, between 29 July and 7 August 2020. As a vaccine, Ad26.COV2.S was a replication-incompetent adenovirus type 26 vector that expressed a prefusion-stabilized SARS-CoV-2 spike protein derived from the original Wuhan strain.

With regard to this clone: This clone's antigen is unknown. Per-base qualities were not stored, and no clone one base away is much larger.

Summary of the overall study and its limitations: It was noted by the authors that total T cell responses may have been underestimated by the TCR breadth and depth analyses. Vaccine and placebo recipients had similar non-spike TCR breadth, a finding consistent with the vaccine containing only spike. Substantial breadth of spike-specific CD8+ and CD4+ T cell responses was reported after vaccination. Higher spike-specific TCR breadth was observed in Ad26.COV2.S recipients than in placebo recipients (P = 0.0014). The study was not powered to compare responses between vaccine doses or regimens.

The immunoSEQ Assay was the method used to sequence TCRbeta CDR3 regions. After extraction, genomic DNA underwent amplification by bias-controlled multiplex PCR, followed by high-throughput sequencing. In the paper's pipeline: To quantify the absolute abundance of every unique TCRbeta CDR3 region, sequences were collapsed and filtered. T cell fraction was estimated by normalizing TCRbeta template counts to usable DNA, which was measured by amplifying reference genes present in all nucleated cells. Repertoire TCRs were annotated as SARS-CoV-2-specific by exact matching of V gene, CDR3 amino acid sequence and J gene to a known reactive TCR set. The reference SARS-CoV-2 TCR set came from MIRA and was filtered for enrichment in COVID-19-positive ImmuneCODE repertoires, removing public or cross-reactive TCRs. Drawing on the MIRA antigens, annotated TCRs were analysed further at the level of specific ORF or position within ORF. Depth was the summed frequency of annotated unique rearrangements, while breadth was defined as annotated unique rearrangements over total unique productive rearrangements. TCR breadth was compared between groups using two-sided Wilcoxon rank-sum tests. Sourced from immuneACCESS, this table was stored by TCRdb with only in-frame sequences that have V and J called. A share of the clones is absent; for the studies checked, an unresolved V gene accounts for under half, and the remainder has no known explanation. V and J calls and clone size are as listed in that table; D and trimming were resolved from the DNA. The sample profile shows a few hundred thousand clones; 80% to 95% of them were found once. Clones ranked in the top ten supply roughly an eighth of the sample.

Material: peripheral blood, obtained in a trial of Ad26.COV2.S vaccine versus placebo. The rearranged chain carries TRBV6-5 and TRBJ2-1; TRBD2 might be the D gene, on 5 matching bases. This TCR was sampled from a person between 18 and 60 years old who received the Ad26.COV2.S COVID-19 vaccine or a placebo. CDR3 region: CASSYAAGGTNEQFF. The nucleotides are TGTGCCAGCAGTTACGCGGCAGGAGGCACAAATGAGCAGTTCTTC.